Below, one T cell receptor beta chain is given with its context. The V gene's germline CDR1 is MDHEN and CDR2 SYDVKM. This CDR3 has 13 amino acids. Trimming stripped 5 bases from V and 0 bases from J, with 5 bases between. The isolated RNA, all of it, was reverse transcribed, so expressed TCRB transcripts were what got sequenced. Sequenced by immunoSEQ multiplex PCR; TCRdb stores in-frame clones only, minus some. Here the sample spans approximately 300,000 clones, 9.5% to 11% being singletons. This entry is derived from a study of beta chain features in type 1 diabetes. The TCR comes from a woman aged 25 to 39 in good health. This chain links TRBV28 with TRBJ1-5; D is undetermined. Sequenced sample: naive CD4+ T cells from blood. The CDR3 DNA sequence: TGTGCCAGCAGTCTAACTAGCAATCAGCCCCAGCATTTT. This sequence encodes CASSLTSNQPQHF.